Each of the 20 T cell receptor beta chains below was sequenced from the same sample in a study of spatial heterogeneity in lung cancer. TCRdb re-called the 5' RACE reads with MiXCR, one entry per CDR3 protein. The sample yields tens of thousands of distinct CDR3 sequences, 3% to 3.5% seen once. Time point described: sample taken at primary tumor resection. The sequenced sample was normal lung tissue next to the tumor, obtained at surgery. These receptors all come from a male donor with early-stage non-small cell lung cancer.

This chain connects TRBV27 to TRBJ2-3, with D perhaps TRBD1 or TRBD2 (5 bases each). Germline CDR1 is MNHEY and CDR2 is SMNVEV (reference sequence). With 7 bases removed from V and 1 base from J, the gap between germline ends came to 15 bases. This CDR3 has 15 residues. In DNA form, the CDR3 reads TGTGCCAGCAAGGAGACGGGGCCCGGCACAGATACGCAGTATTTT. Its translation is CASKETGPGTDTQYF.

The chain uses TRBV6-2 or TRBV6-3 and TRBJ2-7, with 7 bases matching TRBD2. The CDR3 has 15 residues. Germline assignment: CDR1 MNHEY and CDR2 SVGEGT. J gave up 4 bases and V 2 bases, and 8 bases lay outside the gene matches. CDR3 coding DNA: TGTGCCAGCAGTTACCCCCGCGGGGGACTTTACGAGCAGTACTTC. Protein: CASSYPRGGLYEQYF.

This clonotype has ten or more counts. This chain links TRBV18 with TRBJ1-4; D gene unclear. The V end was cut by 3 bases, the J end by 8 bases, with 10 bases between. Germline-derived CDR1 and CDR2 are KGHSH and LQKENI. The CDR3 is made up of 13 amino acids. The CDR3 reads CASSPSQEEKLFF. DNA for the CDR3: TGTGCCAGCTCACCCTCCCAAGAGGAAAAACTGTTTTTT.

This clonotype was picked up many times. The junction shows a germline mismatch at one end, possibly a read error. The CDR3 here is CATSDTGFYGYTF. The CDR3 DNA is TGTGCCACAAGTGACACAGGCTTCTATGGCTACACCTTC. The chain carries TRBV24-1 and TRBJ1-2; the D gene is possibly TRBD1 (5 bases). Germline values: CDR1 KGHDR, CDR2 SFDVKD. This CDR3 has 13 residues.

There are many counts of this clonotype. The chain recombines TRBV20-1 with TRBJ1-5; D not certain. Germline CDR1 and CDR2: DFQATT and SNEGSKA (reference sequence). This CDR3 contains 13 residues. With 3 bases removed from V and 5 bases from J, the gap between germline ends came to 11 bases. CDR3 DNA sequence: TGCAGTGCTAGGGCCCAGATCGATCAGCCCCAGCATTTT. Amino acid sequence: CSARAQIDQPQHF.

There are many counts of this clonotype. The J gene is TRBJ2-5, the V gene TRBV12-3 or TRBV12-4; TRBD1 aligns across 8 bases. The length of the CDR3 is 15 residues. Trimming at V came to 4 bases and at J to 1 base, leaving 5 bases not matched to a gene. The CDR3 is CASSSPGGRQETQYF. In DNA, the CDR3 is TGTGCCAGCAGTTCCCCAGGGGGCCGCCAAGAGACCCAGTACTTC.

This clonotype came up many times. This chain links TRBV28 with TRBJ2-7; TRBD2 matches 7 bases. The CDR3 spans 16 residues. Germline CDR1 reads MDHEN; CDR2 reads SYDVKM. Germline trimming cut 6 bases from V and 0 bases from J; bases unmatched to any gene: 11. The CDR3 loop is CASSRTASGYSYEQYF. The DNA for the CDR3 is TGTGCCAGCAGCCGGACCGCTAGCGGTTACTCCTACGAGCAGTACTTC.

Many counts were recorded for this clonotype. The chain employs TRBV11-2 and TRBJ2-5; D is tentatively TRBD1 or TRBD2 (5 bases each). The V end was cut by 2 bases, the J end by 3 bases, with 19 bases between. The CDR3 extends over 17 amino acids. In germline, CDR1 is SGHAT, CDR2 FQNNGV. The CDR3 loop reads CASSLSGAQGAKETQYF. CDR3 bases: TGTGCCAGCAGCTTATCTGGGGCTCAGGGAGCAAAAGAGACCCAGTACTTC.

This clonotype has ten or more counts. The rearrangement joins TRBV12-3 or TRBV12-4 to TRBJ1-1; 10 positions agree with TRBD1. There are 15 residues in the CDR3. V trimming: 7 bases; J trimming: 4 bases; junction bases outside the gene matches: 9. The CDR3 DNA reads TGTGCCAGCACCATAGAGGGGACAGGGGTCACTGAAGCTTTCTTT. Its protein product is CASTIEGTGVTEAFF.

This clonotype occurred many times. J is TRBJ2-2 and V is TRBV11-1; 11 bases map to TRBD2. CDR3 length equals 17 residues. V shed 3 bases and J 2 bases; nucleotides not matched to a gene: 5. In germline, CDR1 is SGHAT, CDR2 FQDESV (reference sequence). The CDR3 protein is CASSFGLAGGNTGELFF. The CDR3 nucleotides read TGTGCCAGCAGCTTCGGGCTAGCGGGGGGAAACACCGGGGAGCTGTTTTTT. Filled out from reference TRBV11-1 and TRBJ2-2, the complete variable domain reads EAEVAQSPRYKITEKSQAVAFWCDPISGHATLYWYRQILGQGPELLVQFQDESVVDDSQLPKDRFSAERLKGVDSTLKIQPAELGDSAMYLCASSFGLAGGNTGELFFGEGSRLTVL.

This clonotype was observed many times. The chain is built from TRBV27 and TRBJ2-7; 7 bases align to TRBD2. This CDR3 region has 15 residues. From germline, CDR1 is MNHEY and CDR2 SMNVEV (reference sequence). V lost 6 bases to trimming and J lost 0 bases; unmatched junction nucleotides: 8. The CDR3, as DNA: TGTGCCAGCAGAGAGCGGGAAAGGAGCTCCTACGAGCAGTACTTC. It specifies CASRERERSSYEQYF.

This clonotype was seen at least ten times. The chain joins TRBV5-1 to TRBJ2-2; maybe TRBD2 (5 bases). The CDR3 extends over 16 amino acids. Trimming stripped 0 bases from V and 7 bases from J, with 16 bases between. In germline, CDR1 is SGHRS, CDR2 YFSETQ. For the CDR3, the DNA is TGCGCCAGCAGCTTGGCCGCGGGTAGCATCGGCGGGGAGCTGTTTTTT. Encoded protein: CASSLAAGSIGGELFF.

The CDR3: CATSRVRRSSYNEQFF. CDR3 DNA: TGTGCCACCAGCAGAGTTCGGAGAAGCTCCTACAATGAGCAGTTCTTC. The chain uses TRBV15 and TRBJ2-1; D is ambiguous. The germline V and J ends were trimmed by 1 base and 0 bases, with 10 bases remaining between them. CDR3 length: 16 residues. Germline V gene data show CDR1 as LNHNV and CDR2 as YYDKDF (reference sequence). Combining the CDR3 with reference TRBV15 and TRBJ2-1 gives the whole variable domain DAMVIQNPRYQVTQFGKPVTLSCSQTLNHNVMYWYQQKSSQAPKLLFHYYDKDFNNEADTPDNFQSRRPNTSFCFLDIRSPGLGDTAMYLCATSRVRRSSYNEQFFGPGTRLTVL.

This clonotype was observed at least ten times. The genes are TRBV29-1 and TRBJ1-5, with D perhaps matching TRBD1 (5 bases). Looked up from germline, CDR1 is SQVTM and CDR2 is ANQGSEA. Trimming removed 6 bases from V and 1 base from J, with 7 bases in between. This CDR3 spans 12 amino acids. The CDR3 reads CSVRDSNQPQHF. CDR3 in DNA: TGCAGCGTCCGGGACAGCAATCAGCCCCAGCATTTT.

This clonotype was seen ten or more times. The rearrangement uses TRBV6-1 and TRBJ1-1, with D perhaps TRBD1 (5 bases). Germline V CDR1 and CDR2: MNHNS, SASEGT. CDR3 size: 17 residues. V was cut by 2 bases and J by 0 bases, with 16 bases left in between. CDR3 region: CASSELQTENMNTEAFF. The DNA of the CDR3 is TGTGCCAGCAGTGAATTGCAGACAGAGAACATGAACACTGAAGCTTTCTTT.

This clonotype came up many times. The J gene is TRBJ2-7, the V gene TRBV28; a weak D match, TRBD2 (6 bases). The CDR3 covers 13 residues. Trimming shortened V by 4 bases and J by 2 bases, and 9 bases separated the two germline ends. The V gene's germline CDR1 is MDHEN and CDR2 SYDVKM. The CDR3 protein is CASSWTTAYEQYF. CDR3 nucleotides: TGTGCCAGCAGTTGGACTACCGCCTACGAGCAGTACTTC.

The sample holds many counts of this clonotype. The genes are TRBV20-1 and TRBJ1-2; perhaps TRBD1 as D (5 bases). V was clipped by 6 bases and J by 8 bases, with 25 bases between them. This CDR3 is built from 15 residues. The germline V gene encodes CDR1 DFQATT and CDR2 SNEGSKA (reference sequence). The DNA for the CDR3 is TGCAGTGCAACTACTCGGGGACCCGTTAGGTCAGGCTACACCTTC. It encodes CSATTRGPVRSGYTF.

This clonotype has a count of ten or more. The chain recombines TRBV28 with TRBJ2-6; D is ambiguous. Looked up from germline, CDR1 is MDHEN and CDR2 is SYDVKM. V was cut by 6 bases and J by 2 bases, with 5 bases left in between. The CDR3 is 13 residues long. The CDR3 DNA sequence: TGTGCCAGCAGGACACCTGGGGCCAACGTCCTGACTTTC. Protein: CASRTPGANVLTF.

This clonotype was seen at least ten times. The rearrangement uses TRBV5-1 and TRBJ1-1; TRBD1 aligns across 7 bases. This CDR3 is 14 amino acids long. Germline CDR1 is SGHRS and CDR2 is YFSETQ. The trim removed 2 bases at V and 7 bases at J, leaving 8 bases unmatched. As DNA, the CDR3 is TGCGCCAGCAGCTTCCAACAGGGGTCGGGTGAAGCTTTCTTT. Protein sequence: CASSFQQGSGEAFF.

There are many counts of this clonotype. The CDR3 loop is CASSPGQGMNEQFF. CDR3 coding DNA: TGTGCCAGCAGCCCCGGACAGGGGATGAATGAGCAGTTCTTC. The V call is TRBV7-2, the J call TRBJ2-1; TRBD1 agrees at 9 bases. The germline CDR1 and CDR2 sequences are SGHTA and FQGNSA. The V segment lost 5 bases and the J segment 7 bases; nucleotides outside the gene matches: 6. The CDR3 is 14 residues long.